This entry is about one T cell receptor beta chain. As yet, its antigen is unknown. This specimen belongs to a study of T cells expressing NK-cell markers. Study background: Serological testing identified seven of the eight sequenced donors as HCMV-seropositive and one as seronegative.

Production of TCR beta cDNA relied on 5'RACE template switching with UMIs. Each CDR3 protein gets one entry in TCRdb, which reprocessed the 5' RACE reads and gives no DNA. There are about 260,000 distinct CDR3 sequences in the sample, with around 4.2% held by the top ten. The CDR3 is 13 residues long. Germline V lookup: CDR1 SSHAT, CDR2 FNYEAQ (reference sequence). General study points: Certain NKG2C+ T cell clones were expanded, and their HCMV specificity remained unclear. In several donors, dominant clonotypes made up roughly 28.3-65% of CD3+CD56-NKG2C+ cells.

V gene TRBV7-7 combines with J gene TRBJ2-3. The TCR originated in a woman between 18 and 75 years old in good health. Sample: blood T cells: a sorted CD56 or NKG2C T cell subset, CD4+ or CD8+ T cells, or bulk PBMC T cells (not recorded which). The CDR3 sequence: CASSLARQDTQYF.